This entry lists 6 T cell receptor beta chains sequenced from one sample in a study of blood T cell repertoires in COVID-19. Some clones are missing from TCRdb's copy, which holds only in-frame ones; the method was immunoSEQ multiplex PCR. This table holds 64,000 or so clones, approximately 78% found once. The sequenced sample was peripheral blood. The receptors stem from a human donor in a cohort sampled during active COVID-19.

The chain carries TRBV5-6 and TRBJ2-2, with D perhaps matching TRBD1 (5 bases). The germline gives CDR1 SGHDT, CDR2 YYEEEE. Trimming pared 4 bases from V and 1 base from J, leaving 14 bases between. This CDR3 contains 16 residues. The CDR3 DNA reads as TGTGCCAGCAGCGGGGCAGGGTCCTTGAACACCGGGGAGCTGTTTTTT. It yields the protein CASSGAGSLNTGELFF.

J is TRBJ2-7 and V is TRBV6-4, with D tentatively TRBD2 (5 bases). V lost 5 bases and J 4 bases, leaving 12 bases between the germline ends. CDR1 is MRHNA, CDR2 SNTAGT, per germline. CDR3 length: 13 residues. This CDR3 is CASSSAPGYEQYF. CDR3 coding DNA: TGTGCCAGCAGTTCCGCCCCGGGATACGAGCAGTACTTC.

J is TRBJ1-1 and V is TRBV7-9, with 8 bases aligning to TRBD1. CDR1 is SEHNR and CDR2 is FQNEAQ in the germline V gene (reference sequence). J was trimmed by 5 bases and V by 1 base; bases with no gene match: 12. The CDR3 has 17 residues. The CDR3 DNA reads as TGTGCCAGCAGCTTAGGGTGGAGACAGGGGAAAAGGACTGAAGCTTTCTTT. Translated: CASSLGWRQGKRTEAFF.

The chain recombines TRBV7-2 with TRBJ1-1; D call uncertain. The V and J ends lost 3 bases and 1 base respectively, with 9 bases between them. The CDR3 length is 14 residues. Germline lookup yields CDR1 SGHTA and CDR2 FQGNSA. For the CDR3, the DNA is TGTGCCAGCAGCTTGACTCGCACGAACACTGAAGCTTTCTTT. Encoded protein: CASSLTRTNTEAFF. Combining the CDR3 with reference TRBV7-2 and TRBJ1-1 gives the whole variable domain GAGVSQSPSNKVTEKGKDVELRCDPISGHTALYWYRQSLGQGLEFLIYFQGNSAPDKSGLPSDRFSAERTGGSVSTLTIQRTQQEDSAVYLCASSLTRTNTEAFFGQGTRLTVV.

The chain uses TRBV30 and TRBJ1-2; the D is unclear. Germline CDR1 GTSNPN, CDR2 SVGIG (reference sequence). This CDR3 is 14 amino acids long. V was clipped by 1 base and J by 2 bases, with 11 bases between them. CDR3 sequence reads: CAWSAEKTNYGYTF. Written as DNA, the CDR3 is TGTGCCTGGAGTGCCGAGAAAACCAACTATGGCTACACCTTC.

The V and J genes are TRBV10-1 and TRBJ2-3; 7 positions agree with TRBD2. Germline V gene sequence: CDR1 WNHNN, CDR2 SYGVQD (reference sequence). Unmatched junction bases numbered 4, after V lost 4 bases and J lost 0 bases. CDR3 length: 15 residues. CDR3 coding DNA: TGCGCCAGCAGTGGGAATAGCGGGAGCACAGATACGCAGTATTTT. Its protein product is CASSGNSGSTDTQYF.